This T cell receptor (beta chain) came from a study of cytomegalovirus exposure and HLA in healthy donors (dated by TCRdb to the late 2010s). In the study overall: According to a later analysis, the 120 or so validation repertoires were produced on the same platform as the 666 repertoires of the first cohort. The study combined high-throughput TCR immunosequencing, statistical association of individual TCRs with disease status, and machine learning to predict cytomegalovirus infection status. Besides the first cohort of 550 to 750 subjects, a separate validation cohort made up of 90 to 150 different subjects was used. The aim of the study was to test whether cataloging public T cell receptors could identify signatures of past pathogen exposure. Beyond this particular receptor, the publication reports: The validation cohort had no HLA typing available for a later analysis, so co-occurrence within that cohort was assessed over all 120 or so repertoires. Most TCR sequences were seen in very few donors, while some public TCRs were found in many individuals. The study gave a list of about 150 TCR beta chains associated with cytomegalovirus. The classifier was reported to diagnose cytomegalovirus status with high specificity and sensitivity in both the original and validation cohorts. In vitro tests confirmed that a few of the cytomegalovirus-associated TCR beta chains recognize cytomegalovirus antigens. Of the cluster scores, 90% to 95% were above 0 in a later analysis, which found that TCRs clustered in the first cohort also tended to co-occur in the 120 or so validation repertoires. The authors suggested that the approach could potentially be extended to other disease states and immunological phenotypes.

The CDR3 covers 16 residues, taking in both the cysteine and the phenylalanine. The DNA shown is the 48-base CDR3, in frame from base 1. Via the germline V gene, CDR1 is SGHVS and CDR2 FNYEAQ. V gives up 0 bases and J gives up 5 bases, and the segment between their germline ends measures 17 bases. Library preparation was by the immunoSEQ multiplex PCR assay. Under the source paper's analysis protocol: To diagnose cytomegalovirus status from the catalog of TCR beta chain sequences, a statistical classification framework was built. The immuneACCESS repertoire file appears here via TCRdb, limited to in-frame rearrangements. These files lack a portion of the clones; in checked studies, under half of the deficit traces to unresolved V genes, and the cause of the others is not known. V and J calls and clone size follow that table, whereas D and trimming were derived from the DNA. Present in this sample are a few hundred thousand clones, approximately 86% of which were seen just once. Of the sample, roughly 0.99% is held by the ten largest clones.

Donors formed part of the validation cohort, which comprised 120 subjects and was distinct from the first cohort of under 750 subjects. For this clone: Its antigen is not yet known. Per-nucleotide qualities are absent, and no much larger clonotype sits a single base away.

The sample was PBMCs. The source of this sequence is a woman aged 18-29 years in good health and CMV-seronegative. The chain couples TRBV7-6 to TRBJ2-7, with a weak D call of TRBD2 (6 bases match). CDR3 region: CASSLAVRPAGHEQYF. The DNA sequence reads TGTGCCAGCAGCTTAGCGGTTAGACCAGCGGGCCACGAGCAGTACTTC.